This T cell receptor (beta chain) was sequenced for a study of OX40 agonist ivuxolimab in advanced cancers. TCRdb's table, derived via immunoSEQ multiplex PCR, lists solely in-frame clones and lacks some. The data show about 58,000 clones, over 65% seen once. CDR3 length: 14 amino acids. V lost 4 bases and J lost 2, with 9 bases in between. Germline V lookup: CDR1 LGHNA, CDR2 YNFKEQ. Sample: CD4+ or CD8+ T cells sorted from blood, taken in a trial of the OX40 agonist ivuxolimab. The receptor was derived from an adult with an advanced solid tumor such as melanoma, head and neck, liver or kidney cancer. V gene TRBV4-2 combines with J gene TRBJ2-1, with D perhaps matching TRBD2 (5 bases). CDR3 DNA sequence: TGTGCCAGCAGCCCGACCGGGGCCTACAATGAGCAGTTCTTC. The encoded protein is CASSPTGAYNEQFF.